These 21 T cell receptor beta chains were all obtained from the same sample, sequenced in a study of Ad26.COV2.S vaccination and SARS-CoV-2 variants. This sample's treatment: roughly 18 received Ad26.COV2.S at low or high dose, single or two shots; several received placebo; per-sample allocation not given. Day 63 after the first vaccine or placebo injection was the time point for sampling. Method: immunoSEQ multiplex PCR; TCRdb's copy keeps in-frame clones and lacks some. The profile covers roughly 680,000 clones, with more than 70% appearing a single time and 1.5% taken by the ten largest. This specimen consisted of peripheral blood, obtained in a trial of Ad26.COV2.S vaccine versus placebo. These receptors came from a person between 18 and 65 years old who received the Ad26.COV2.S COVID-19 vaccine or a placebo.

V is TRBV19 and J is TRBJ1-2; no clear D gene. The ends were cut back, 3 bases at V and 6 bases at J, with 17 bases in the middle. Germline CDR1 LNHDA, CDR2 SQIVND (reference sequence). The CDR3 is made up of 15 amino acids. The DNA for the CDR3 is TGTGCCAGTAGTATTCTGGCAGGCGGTCGACATGGCTACACCTTC. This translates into CASSILAGGRHGYTF.

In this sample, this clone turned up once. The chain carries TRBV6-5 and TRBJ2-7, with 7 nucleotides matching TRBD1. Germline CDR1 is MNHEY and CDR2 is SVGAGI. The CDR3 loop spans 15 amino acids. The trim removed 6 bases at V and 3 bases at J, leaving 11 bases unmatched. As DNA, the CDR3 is TGTGCCAGCAGCCGAACCGGGACAGTTAACTACGAGCAGTACTTC. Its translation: CASSRTGTVNYEQYF.

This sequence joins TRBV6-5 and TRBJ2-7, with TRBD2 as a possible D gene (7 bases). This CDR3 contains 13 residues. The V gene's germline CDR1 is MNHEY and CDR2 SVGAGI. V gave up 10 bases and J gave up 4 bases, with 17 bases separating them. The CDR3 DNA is TGTGCCACTGGGGGAGGGGGGAAGTACGAGCAGTACTTC. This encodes CATGGGGKYEQYF.

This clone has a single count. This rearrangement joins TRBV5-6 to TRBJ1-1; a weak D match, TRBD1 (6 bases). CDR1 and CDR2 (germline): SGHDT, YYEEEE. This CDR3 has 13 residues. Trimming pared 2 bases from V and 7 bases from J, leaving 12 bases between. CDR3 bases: TGTGCCAGCAGCTTAGGGTCGACAGGTGAAGCTTTCTTT. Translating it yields CASSLGSTGEAFF. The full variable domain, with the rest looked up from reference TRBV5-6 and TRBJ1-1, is DAGVTQSPTHLIKTRGQQVTLRCSPKSGHDTVSWYQQALGQGPQFIFQYYEEEERQRGNFPDRFSGHQFPNYSSELNVNALLLGDSALYLCASSLGSTGEAFFGQGTRLTVV.

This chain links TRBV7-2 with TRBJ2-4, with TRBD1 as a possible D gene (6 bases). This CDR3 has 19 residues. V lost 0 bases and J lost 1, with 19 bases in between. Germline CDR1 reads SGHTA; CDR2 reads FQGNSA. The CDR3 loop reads CASSLARTDGVGAKNIQYF. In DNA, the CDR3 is TGTGCCAGCAGCTTAGCGCGGACAGACGGGGTTGGTGCCAAAAACATTCAGTACTTC.

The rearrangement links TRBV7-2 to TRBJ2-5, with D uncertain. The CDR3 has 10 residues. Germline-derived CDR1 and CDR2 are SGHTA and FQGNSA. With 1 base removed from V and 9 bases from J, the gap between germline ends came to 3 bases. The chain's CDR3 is CASSLGAQYF. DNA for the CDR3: TGTGCCAGCAGCTTAGGGGCCCAGTACTTC.

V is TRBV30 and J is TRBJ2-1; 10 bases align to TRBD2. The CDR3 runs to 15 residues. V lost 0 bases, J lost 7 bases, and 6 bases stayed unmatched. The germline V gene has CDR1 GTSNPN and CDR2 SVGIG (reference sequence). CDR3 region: CAWSVGLAGENEQFF. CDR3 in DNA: TGTGCCTGGAGTGTAGGCCTAGCGGGAGAGAATGAGCAGTTCTTC.

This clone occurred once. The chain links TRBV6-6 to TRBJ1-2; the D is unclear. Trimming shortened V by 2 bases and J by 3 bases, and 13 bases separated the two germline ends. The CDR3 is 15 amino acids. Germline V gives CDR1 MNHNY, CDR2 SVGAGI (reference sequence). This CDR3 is CASSYPSGTDYGYTF. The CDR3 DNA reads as TGTGCCAGCAGTTACCCCTCTGGAACCGACTATGGCTACACCTTC.

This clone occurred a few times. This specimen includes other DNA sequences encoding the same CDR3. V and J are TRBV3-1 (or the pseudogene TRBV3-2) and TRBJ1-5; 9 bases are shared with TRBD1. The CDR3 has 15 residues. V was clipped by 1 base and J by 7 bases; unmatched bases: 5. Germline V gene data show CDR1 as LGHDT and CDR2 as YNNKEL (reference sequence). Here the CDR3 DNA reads TGTGCCAGCAGCCAAGGGGGACAGGGCGGCCAGCCCCAGCATTTT. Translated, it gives CASSQGGQGGQPQHF.

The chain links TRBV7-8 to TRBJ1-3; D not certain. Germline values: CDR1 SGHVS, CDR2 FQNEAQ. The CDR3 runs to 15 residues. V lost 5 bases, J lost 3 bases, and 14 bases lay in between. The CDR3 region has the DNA TGTGCCAGCAGCCCGCCCGGGCCCCTTGGAAACACCATATATTTT. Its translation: CASSPPGPLGNTIYF.

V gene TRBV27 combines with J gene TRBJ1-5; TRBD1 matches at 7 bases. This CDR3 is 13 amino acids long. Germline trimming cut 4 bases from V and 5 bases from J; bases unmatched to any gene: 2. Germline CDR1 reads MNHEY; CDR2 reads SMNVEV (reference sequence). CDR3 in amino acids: CASSWDSYQPQHF. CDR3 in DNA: TGTGCCAGCAGTTGGGACAGTTATCAGCCCCAGCATTTT.

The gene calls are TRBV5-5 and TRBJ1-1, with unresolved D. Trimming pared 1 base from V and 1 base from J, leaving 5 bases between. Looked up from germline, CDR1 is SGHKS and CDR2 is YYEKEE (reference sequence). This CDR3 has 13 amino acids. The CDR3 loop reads CASSLWGNTEAFF. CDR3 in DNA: TGTGCCAGCAGCTTGTGGGGGAACACTGAAGCTTTCTTT.

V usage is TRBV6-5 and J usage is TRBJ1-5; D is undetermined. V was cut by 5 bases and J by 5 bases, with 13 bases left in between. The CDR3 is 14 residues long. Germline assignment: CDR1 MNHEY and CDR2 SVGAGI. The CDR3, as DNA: TGTGCCAGCAGTAGTATCGGTCTTTATCAGCCCCAGCATTTT. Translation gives CASSSIGLYQPQHF.

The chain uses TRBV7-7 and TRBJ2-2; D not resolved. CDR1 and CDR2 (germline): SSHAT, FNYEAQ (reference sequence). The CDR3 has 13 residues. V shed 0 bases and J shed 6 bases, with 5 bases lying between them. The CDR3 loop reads CASSLAQSGELFF. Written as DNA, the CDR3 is TGTGCCAGCAGCTTAGCGCAGTCCGGGGAGCTGTTTTTT.

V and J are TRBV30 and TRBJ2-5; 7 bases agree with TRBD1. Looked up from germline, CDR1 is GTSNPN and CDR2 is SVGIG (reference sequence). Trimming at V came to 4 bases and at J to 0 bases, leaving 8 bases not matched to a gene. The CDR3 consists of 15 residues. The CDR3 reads CAWIGPGQNQETQYF. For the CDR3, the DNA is TGTGCCTGGATCGGACCGGGACAGAACCAAGAGACCCAGTACTTC.

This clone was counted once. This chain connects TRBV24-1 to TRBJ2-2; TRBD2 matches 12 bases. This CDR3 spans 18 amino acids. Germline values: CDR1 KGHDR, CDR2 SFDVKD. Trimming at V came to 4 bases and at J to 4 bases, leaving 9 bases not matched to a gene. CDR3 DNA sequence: TGTGCCACCAGTGAACGACCCCCTAGCGGGAGGGGCACCGGGGAGCTGTTTTTT. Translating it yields CATSERPPSGRGTGELFF.

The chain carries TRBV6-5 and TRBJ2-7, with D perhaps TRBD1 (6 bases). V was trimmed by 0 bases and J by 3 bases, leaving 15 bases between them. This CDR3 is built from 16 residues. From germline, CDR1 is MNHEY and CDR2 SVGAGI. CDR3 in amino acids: CASSYSVGQPYYEQYF. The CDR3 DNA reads TGTGCCAGCAGTTACTCAGTCGGACAGCCGTACTACGAGCAGTACTTC.

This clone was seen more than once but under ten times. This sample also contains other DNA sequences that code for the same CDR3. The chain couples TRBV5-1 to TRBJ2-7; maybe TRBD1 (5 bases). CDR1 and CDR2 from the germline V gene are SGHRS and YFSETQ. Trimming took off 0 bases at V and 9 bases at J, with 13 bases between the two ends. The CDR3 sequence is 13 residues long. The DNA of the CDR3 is TGCGCCAGCAGCTTGGGGCAGGGTGGCGGGCAGTACTTC. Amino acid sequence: CASSLGQGGGQYF.

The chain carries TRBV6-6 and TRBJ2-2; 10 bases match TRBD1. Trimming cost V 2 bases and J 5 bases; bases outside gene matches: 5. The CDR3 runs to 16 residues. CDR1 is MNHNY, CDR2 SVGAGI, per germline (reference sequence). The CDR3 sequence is CASSYTGQGTTGELFF. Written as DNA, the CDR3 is TGTGCCAGCAGTTACACGGGACAGGGGACGACCGGGGAGCTGTTTTTT.

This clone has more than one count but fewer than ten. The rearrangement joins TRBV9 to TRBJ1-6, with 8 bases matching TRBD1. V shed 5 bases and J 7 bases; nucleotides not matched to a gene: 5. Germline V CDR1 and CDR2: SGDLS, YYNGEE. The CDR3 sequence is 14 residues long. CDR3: CASSRTGYNSPLHF. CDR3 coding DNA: TGTGCCAGCAGTCGGACAGGGTACAATTCACCCCTCCACTTT.

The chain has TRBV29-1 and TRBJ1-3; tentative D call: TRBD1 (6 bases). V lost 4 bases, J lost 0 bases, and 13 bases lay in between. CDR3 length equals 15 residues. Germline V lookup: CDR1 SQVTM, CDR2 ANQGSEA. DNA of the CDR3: TGCAGCGTTGTTCGGGACACGGACTCTGGAAACACCATATATTTT. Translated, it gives CSVVRDTDSGNTIYF.